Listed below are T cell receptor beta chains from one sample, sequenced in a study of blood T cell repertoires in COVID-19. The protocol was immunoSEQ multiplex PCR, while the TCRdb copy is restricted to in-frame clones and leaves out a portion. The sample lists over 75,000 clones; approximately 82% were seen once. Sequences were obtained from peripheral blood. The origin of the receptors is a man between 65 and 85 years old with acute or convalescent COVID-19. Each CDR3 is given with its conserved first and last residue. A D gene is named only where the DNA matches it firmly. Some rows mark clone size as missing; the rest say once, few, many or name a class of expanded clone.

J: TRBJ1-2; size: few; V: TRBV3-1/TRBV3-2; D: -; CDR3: CASTVTNDRNYTF; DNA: TGTGCCAGCACCGTAACTAACGATCGCAACTACACCTTC
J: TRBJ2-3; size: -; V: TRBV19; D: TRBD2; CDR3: CASSGGGGVTDTQYF; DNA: TGTGCCAGTAGTGGAGGCGGGGGGGTTACAGATACGCAGTATTTT
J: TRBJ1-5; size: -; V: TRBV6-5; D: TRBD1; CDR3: CASKRGTGGNQPQHF; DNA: TGTGCCAGCAAGAGGGGCACAGGGGGGAATCAGCCCCAGCATTTT
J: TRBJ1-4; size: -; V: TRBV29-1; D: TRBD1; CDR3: CSVQSGTGYEKLFF; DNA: TGCAGCGTTCAGTCGGGGACAGGGTACGAAAAACTGTTTTTT
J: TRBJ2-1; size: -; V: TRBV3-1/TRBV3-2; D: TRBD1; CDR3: CASSARDRGHNEQFF; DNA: TGTGCCAGCAGCGCCCGGGACAGGGGTCACAATGAGCAGTTCTTC
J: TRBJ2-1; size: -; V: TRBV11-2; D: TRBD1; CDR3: CASSSDYRQGMGGEQFF; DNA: TGTGCCAGCAGCTCAGATTATCGACAGGGGATGGGTGGTGAGCAGTTCTTC
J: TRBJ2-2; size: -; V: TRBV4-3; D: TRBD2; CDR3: CASSQATSGNANTGELFF; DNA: TGCGCCAGCAGCCAAGCGACTAGCGGAAACGCGAACACCGGGGAGCTGTTTTTT
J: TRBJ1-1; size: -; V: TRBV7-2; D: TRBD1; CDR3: CASSLARGWTLRNTEAFF; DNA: TGTGCCAGCAGCTTAGCCAGGGGGTGGACTCTTAGGAACACTGAAGCTTTCTTT
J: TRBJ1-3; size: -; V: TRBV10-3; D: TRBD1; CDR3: CAISEWGQGRESGSGNTIYF; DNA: TGTGCCATCAGTGAGTGGGGACAGGGAAGAGAAAGCGGCTCTGGAAACACCATATATTTT
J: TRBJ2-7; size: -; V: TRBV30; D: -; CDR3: CAWSPPWRGSYEQYF; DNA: TGTGCCTGGAGTCCCCCTTGGAGGGGTTCCTACGAGCAGTACTTC
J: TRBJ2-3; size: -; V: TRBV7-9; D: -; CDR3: CASSARRGSTDTQYF; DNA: TGTGCCAGCAGCGCCCGGCGGGGAAGCACAGATACGCAGTATTTT
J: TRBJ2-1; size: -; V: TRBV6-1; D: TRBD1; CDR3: CASSEYSGQGIDEQFF; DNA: TGTGCCAGCAGTGAATACTCGGGACAGGGTATCGATGAGCAGTTCTTC
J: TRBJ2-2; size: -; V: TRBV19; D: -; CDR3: CASSIAETGELFF; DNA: TGTGCCAGTAGTATAGCAGAAACCGGGGAGCTGTTTTTT
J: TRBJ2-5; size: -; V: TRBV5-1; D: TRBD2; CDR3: CASSFFSGTQETQYF; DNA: TGCGCCAGCAGCTTTTTTAGCGGGACTCAAGAGACCCAGTACTTC
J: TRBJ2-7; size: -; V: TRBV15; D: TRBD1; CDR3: CATSDRDRTHEQYF; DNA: TGTGCCACCAGCGACCGGGACAGAACCCACGAGCAGTACTTC
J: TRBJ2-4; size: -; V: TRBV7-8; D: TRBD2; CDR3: CASRPGTSRPAKNIQYF; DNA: TGTGCCAGCAGACCCGGGACTAGCCGCCCAGCCAAAAACATTCAGTACTTC
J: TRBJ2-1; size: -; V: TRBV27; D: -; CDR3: CATTSLGSYNEQFF; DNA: TGTGCCACCACTAGCCTGGGCTCCTACAATGAGCAGTTCTTC
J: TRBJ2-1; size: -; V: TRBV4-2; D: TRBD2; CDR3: CASSHNSGGKLNEQFF; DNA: TGTGCCAGCAGCCATAATAGCGGGGGGAAACTGAATGAGCAGTTCTTC
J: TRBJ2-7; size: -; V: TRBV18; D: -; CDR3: CASSDRAGATYEQYF; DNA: TGTGCCAGCTCAGACCGGGCAGGGGCCACCTACGAGCAGTACTTC
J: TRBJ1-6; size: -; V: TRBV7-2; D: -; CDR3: CASNYRVHQNSPLHF; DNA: TGTGCCAGCAACTACAGGGTCCATCAGAATTCACCCCTCCACTTT
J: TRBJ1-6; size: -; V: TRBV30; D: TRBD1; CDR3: CAWKAPGQDISPLHF; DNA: TGTGCCTGGAAGGCCCCCGGACAGGATATTTCACCCCTCCACTTT
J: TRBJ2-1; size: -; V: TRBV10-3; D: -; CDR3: CAISGLALSSYNEQFF; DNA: TGTGCCATCAGTGGGCTAGCTCTAAGCTCCTACAATGAGCAGTTCTTC
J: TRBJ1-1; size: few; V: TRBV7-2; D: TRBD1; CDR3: CASSLGWGQIYLF; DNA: TGTGCCAGCAGCTTAGGATGGGGACAGATCTACCTCTTT
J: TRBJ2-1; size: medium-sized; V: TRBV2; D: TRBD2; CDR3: CASSEWVGGRYNEQFF; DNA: TGTGCCAGCAGTGAATGGGTCGGGGGGAGGTACAATGAGCAGTTCTTC
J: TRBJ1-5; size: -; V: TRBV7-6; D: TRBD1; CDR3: CASSLGQGGIQPQHF; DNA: TGTGCCAGCAGCTTAGGACAGGGGGGGATTCAGCCCCAGCATTTT
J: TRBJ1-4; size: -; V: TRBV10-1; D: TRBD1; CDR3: CASSEDRVAEKLFF; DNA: TGCGCCAGCAGTGAGGACAGGGTGGCTGAAAAACTGTTTTTT
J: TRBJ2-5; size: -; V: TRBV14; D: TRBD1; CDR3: CASSQEAGQGYQETQYF; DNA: TGTGCCAGCAGCCAAGAAGCGGGACAGGGATACCAAGAGACCCAGTACTTC
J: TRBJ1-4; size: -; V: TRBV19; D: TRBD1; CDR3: CASSRGQALTRTTTNEKLFF; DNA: TGTGCCAGCAGTAGGGGACAGGCACTAACCAGAACTACAACTAATGAAAAACTGTTTTTT
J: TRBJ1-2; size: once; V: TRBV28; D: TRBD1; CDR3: CASRRAGQGRFYGYTF; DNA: TGTGCCAGCAGGCGCGCGGGACAGGGGAGATTCTATGGCTACACCTTC
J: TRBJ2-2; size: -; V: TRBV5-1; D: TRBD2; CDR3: CASSISGGAGELFF; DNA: TGCGCCAGCAGCATTAGCGGGGGGGCCGGGGAGCTGTTTTTT
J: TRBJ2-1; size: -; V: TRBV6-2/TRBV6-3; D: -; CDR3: CASSSQGFPPYNEQFF; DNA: TGTGCCAGCAGTTCTCAGGGGTTCCCGCCCTACAATGAGCAGTTCTTC
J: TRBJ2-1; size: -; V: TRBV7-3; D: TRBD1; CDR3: CASSGQGKYNEQFF; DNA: TGTGCCAGCAGCGGACAGGGAAAGTACAATGAGCAGTTCTTC
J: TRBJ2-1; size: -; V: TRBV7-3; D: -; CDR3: CASSLTTLANEQFF; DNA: TGTGCCAGCAGCTTAACTACGCTAGCCAATGAGCAGTTCTTC
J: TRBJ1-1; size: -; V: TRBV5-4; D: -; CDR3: CASSFTGNTEAFF; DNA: TGTGCCAGCAGCTTTACAGGGAACACTGAAGCTTTCTTT
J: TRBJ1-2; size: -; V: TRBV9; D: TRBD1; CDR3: CASSAETGRGYGYTF; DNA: TGTGCCAGCAGCGCAGAGACAGGGCGGGGATATGGCTACACCTTC
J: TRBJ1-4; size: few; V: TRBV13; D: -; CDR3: CASSSPNNYLATNEKLFF; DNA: TGTGCCAGCAGCTCACCAAATAACTACCTTGCAACTAATGAAAAACTGTTTTTT
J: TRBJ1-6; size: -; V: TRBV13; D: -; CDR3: CASSLAQSDNSPLHF; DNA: TGTGCCAGCAGCTTAGCACAGTCAGATAATTCACCCCTCCACTTT
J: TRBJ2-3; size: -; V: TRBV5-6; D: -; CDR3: CASSDRQTTSTDTQYF; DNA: TGTGCCAGCAGCGATCGACAGACAACTAGCACAGATACGCAGTATTTT
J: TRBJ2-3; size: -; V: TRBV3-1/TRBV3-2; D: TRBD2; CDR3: CASSQGREVLGSTQYF; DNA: TGTGCCAGCAGCCAAGGGCGGGAGGTGTTGGGAAGTACGCAGTATTTT
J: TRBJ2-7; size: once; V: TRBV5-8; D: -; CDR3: CASSLPGTYEQYF; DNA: TGTGCCAGCAGCTTGCCAGGGACCTACGAGCAGTACTTC
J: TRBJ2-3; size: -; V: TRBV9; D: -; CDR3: CASSVGQDTQYF; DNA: TGTGCCAGCAGCGTAGGTCAAGATACGCAGTATTTT
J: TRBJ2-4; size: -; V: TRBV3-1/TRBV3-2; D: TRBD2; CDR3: CASSQGRGGANIQYF; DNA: TGTGCCAGCAGCCAAGGTCGCGGGGGGGCTAACATTCAGTACTTC
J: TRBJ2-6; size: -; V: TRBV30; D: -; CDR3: CAWRKQGFAGANVLTF; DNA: TGTGCCTGGAGGAAACAGGGTTTCGCTGGGGCCAACGTCCTGACTTTC
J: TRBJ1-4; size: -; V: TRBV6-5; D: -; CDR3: CASIRQFNEKLFF; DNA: TGTGCCAGTATTAGACAGTTTAATGAAAAACTGTTTTTT
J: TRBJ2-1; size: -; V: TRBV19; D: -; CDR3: CASSPRRSGLRPSNEQFF; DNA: TGTGCCAGTAGTCCCCGTCGTAGCGGACTCCGTCCGAGCAATGAGCAGTTCTTC
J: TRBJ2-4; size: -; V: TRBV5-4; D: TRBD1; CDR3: CASSSSGTENIQYF; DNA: TGTGCCAGCAGCTCATCCGGGACAGAAAACATTCAGTACTTC
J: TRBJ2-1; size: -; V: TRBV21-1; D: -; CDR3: CASTPLPRFRGPHNEQFF; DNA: TGTGCCAGCACCCCCCTCCCCCGCTTCAGGGGGCCTCACAATGAGCAGTTCTTC
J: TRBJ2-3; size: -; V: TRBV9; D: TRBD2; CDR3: CASSADGGAASSTDTQYF; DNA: TGTGCCAGCAGCGCTGACGGGGGGGCGGCTTCTAGCACAGATACGCAGTATTTT
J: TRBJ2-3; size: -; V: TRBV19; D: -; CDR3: CASSIGDRIKTDTQYF; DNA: TGTGCCAGTAGTATCGGAGACAGGATTAAAACAGATACGCAGTATTTT
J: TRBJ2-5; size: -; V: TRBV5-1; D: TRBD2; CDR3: CASSLDGTTRETQYF; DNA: TGCGCCAGCAGCTTGGATGGGACTACTAGAGAGACCCAGTACTTC
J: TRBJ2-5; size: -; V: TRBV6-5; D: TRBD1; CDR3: CASQRGRDQETQYF; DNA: TGTGCCAGCCAGAGGGGGCGCGACCAAGAGACCCAGTACTTC
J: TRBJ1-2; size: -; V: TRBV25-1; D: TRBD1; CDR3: CASRGGQGTNYGYTF; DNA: TGTGCCAGCAGGGGGGGACAGGGTACTAACTATGGCTACACCTTC
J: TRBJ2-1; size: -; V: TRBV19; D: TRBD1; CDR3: CASWDRVNEQFF; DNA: TGTGCCAGCTGGGACAGGGTCAATGAGCAGTTCTTC
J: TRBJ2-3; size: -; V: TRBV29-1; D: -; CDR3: CSVEWASTDTQYF; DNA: TGCAGCGTTGAATGGGCAAGCACAGATACGCAGTATTTT
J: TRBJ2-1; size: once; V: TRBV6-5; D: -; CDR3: CATRRWGDSYNEQFF; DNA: TGTGCCACTCGCAGGTGGGGGGACTCCTACAATGAGCAGTTCTTC
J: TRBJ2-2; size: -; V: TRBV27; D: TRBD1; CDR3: CASRGILQGDFTGELFF; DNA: TGTGCCAGCAGAGGTATATTACAGGGGGATTTCACCGGGGAGCTGTTTTTT
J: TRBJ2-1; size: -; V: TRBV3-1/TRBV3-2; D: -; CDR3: CASSQVGREQFF; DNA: TGTGCCAGCAGCCAAGTGGGGCGGGAGCAGTTCTTC